This entry lists 28 T cell receptor beta chains sequenced from one sample in a study of T cell clonality in common variable immunodeficiency. Sequencing was performed with immunoSEQ multiplex PCR; in TCRdb, only in-frame clones are kept and a portion is missing. The sample has around 45,000 clones, none seen only once. Input material: peripheral blood mononuclear cells. The receptor source for this set is a person between 18 and 75 years old in good health.

This clone was detected ten times or more. The read comes to an end 3 residues before the CDR3 does, leaving the germline J gene to fill in the end. The rearrangement uses TRBV12-3 or TRBV12-4 and TRBJ2-7, with a weak D call TRBD1 (6 bases). The V gene lost 6 bases and the J gene lost 0 bases, with 12 bases spanning the gap. CDR3 length: 14 amino acids. CDR3 sequence reads: CASRYDRNSYEQYF. The CDR3 bases that were read are TGTGCCAGCAGATACGACAGGAACTCCTACGAG.

This clone was picked up many times. CDR3 sequence: CASSPRLGKGETQYF. Incomplete CDR3 DNA: TGCGCCAGCAGCCCTCGTTTGGGGAAGGGGGAGACC. The chain carries TRBV4-1 and TRBJ2-5; weak D call: TRBD1 (5 bases). The read terminates 3 residues before the CDR3 end, so the remaining end is supplied by the germline J gene. Trimming cost V 4 bases and J 5 bases, with 17 bases left between them. The CDR3 totals 15 residues. Germline V gene lookup returns CDR1 MGHRA and CDR2 YSYEKL.

This clone has at least ten counts. The CDR3 end is not reached by the read, which stops 3 residues before it; the germline J gene fills it in. The chain employs TRBV19 and TRBJ2-2; 9 bases agree with TRBD2. CDR1 and CDR2 (germline): LNHDA, SQIVND (reference sequence). J gave up 3 bases and V 6 bases, and 5 bases lay outside the gene matches. This CDR3 contains 15 residues. The CDR3 loop reads CASSTGTSHTGELFF. Incomplete CDR3 DNA: TGTGCCAGTAGCACCGGGACTAGCCACACCGGGGAG.

This clone has ten or more counts. The read falls 3 residues short of the CDR3 end, and the missing part is taken from the germline J gene. The chain is built from TRBV19 and TRBJ2-5; 7 bases line up with TRBD1. The V and J ends lost 3 bases and 5 bases, in that order; junction bases with no gene match: 3. The CDR3 has 13 residues. From germline, CDR1 is LNHDA and CDR2 SQIVND (reference sequence). Partial CDR3 DNA: TGTGCCAGTAGTATGACAGGGTCGGAGACC. This translates into CASSMTGSET. The entire CDR3 sequence reads CASSMTGSETQYF.

This clone occurred a few times. The missing CDR3 end, 3 residues past where the read stops, is filled in from the germline J gene. This chain links TRBV5-1 with TRBJ2-1, with 8 bases fitting TRBD1. This CDR3 is 15 amino acids long. Trimming took 0 bases from V and 7 from J; bases not matched to a gene: 6. Germline V CDR1 and CDR2: SGHRS, YFSETQ. The covered CDR3 bases are TGCGCCAGCAGCTTGGCAGGCCAGGGGGCGAATGAG. This sequence encodes CASSLAGQGANE. The whole CDR3 reads CASSLAGQGANEQFF.

This clone was counted at least ten times. The read stops 3 residues short of the end of the CDR3; the missing end is completed from the germline J gene. The chain uses TRBV12-3 or TRBV12-4 and TRBJ2-3; possible D gene TRBD1, 5 bases. The CDR3 is 14 amino acids. Trimming left V 2 bases short and J 1 base short, with 7 bases between. The DNA read from the CDR3 is TGTGCCAGCAGTTTATTACAGGGCACAGATACG. Protein: CASSLLQGTDT. The CDR3 reads in full as CASSLLQGTDTQYF.

This clone has a count of ten or more. The read ends 3 residues before the CDR3 terminus; that terminus is restored from the germline J gene. The gene calls are TRBV12-3 or TRBV12-4 and TRBJ1-2; TRBD1 matches at 8 bases. The CDR3 sequence is 14 residues long. Trimming removed 8 bases from V and 7 bases from J; junction bases left unmatched: 12. The sequenced part of the CDR3 DNA is TGTGCCAGCTCACCGATCGGTGGGACAGGTGGC. Protein: CASSPIGGTGG. In full, the CDR3 reads CASSPIGGTGGYTF.

This clone has ten or more counts. The CDR3 end falls 3 residues outside the read, so it is completed with the germline J gene. The J gene is TRBJ2-2, the V gene TRBV27; unclear D gene. The germline V gene encodes CDR1 MNHEY and CDR2 SMNVEV (reference sequence). The V end lost 3 bases, the J end lost 4 bases, and 6 bases lay between the germline ends. This CDR3 is 13 amino acids long. CDR3 in amino acids: CASSFAGTGELFF. The covered CDR3 bases are TGTGCCAGCAGTTTCGCCGGCACCGGGGAG.

This clone was observed many times. The read terminates 3 residues ahead of where the CDR3 ends, so the germline J gene completes it. The chain is built from TRBV10-3 and TRBJ2-3, with 10 bases matching TRBD1. There are 17 residues in the CDR3. Trimming at V came to 8 bases and at J to 4 bases, leaving 15 bases not matched to a gene. CDR1 ENHRY and CDR2 SYGVKD come from the germline V gene. CDR3 in amino acids: CAISDEKTGTGADTQYF. CDR3 DNA, as far as it was read: TGTGCCATCTCCGACGAAAAGACCGGGACAGGGGCAGATACG.

This clone was found many times. Coverage ceases 3 residues before the CDR3 finishes, and the germline J gene fills in the end. The chain is built from TRBV20-1 and TRBJ2-2; TRBD2 matches 13 bases. Germline CDR1 and CDR2: DFQATT and SNEGSKA (reference sequence). CDR3 size: 14 residues. The ends lost 4 bases at V and 6 bases at J; junction bases unmatched: 2. The CDR3 sequence is CSANGLAGAGELFF. The part of the CDR3 DNA that was read is TGCAGTGCTAACGGACTAGCGGGAGCCGGGGAG.

There are many counts of this clone. The read finishes 3 residues shy of the CDR3 end, and the germline J gene is used to complete it. V is TRBV9 and J is TRBJ1-6; no clear D. V lost 3 bases and J 4 bases, leaving 8 bases between the germline ends. Germline V gene sequence: CDR1 SGDLS, CDR2 YYNGEE. The CDR3 is 14 residues long. Here the CDR3 reads CASSDGEYNSPLHF. Partial CDR3 DNA: TGTGCCAGCAGCGACGGGGAATATAATTCACCC. Using reference TRBV9 and TRBJ1-6 for the parts outside the CDR3, the full variable domain is DSGVTQTPKHLITATGQRVTLRCSPRSGDLSVYWYQQSLDQGLQFLIQYYNGEERAKGNILERFSAQQFPDLHSELNLSSLELGDSALYFCASSDGEYNSPLHFGNGTRLTVT.

This clone was found many times. The CDR3 end falls 3 residues outside the read, so it is completed with the germline J gene. The V and J genes are TRBV7-2 and TRBJ2-2; no definite D call. The germline V and J ends were trimmed by 3 bases and 5 bases, with 7 bases remaining between them. The germline CDR1 and CDR2 sequences are SGHTA and FQGNSA. This CDR3 region has 13 residues. The CDR3 loop reads CASSFTETGELFF. Incomplete CDR3 DNA: TGTGCCAGCAGCTTCACAGAGACCGGGGAG.

In this sample, this clone turned up many times. Read sequence stops 3 residues before the CDR3 end, and the germline J gene provides the missing end. The chain carries TRBV5-1 and TRBJ1-2, with 8 positions matching TRBD1. From germline, CDR1 is SGHRS and CDR2 YFSETQ. Trimming removed 6 bases from V and 7 bases from J; junction bases left unmatched: 29. The length of the CDR3 is 20 residues. The CDR3 loop reads CASMPHTQKPMSDRGGGYTF. CDR3 bases read: TGCGCCAGCATGCCCCACACCCAGAAACCAATGTCCGACAGGGGAGGTGGC. The full variable domain, completed using reference TRBV5-1 and TRBJ1-2, is KAGVTQTPRYLIKTRGQQVTLSCSPISGHRSVSWYQQTPGQGLQFLFEYFSETQRNKGNFPGRFSGRQFSNSRSEMNVSTLELGDSALYLCASMPHTQKPMSDRGGGYTFGSGTRLTVV.

This clone was seen many times. The CDR3 goes on 3 residues after the read ends, and that part is filled in from the germline J gene. The rearrangement joins TRBV3-1 (or the pseudogene TRBV3-2) to TRBJ2-7; 11 positions match TRBD1. The J segment lost 5 bases and the V segment lost 0 bases, leaving 6 bases of the junction unmatched. Germline V gene data show CDR1 as LGHDT and CDR2 as YNNKEL (reference sequence). The CDR3 runs 16 residues. The sequenced CDR3 bases are TGTGCCAGCAGCCAAGATAAGGACAGGGGGCTAAACGAG. Its translation is CASSQDKDRGLNE. The entire CDR3 sequence reads CASSQDKDRGLNEQYF.

This clone was seen at least ten times. The observed sequence ends 3 residues before the CDR3 terminus, with the missing tail filled in from the germline J gene. This chain links TRBV5-6 with TRBJ2-7; D not certain. This CDR3 comprises 11 residues. Trimming pared 4 bases from V and 3 bases from J, leaving 5 bases between. In germline, CDR1 is SGHDT, CDR2 YYEEEE. CDR3: CASSHSYEQYF. The sequenced part of the CDR3 DNA is TGTGCCAGCAGCCATAGCTACGAG. The full variable domain, its missing parts supplied by reference TRBV5-6 and TRBJ2-7, is DAGVTQSPTHLIKTRGQQVTLRCSPKSGHDTVSWYQQALGQGPQFIFQYYEEEERQRGNFPDRFSGHQFPNYSSELNVNALLLGDSALYLCASSHSYEQYFGPGTRLTVT.

This clone showed up many times. The CDR3 is cut off 3 residues early in the read; its end comes from the germline J gene. This rearrangement joins TRBV28 to TRBJ1-4; a possible D gene is TRBD1 (5 bases). The CDR3 consists of 12 residues. Trimming cost V 7 bases and J 10 bases, with 13 bases left between them. CDR1 is MDHEN and CDR2 is SYDVKM in the germline V gene. Partial CDR3 DNA: TGTGCCAGCATATCAGGGTCGGGAAAA. It is translated as CASISGSGK. The CDR3 as a whole reads CASISGSGKLFF.

This clone appeared many times. The CDR3 protein is CASSLDQGGYTQYF. The part of the CDR3 DNA that was read is TGTGCCAGCAGCTTAGATCAGGGAGGGTATACG. The genes are TRBV7-6 and TRBJ2-3, with 7 bases matching TRBD2. The CDR3 end falls 3 residues outside the read, so it is completed with the germline J gene. The CDR3 has 14 amino acids. V shed 1 base and J 7 bases; nucleotides not matched to a gene: 5. CDR1 and CDR2 from the germline V gene are SGHVS and FNYEAQ.

This clone was detected ten times or more. The CDR3 end falls 3 residues outside the read, so it is completed with the germline J gene. The chain has TRBV19 and TRBJ1-3; D ambiguous. V was cut by 7 bases and J by 0 bases, with 13 bases left in between. The CDR3 extends over 15 amino acids. CDR1 and CDR2 (germline): LNHDA, SQIVND (reference sequence). The part of the CDR3 DNA that was read is TGTGCCAGTAATATGGAGGGTAGCTCTGGAAACACC. It yields the protein CASNMEGSSGNT. The entire CDR3 sequence reads CASNMEGSSGNTIYF.

This clone was seen ten or more times. The CDR3 is cut off 3 residues early in the read; its end comes from the germline J gene. The chain carries TRBV6-2 or TRBV6-3 and TRBJ1-1, with a tentative D call TRBD1 (5 bases). CDR3 length: 14 amino acids. Germline CDR1 reads MNHEY; CDR2 reads SVGEGT. V lost 1 base and J lost 1, with 7 bases in between. The CDR3 sequence: CASSYLGQNTEAFF. CDR3 bases read: TGTGCCAGCAGTTACTTAGGACAGAACACTGAA.

This clone came up many times. The CDR3 sequence: CASSQGDRGADTQYF. The CDR3 DNA, read in part, is TGCGCCAGCAGCCAGGGAGACAGGGGGGCAGATACG. The rearrangement links TRBV4-1 to TRBJ2-3; TRBD1 matches 9 bases. The read falls 3 residues short of the CDR3 end, and the missing part is taken from the germline J gene. The germline gives CDR1 MGHRA, CDR2 YSYEKL. Trimming at V came to 3 bases and at J to 4 bases, leaving 5 bases not matched to a gene. CDR3 length: 15 amino acids.

This clone was recorded at least ten times. The covered CDR3 bases are TGCGCCAGCAGACTGACAGGAAACTATGGC. Translating gives CASRLTGNYG. The complete CDR3 sequence is CASRLTGNYGYTF. The J gene is TRBJ1-2, the V gene TRBV10-2; possible D gene TRBD1, 6 bases. The read ends 3 residues shy of where the CDR3 ends; the end is completed using the germline J gene. The V gene lost 6 bases and the J gene lost 2 bases, with 10 bases spanning the gap. Germline V gene sequence: CDR1 WSHSY, CDR2 SAAADI. The CDR3 loop spans 13 amino acids.

This clone showed up many times. The CDR3 extends 3 residues past the end of the read, so its final part is completed from the germline J gene. The chain couples TRBV30 to TRBJ1-2, with TRBD1 matching 7 bases. CDR1 is GTSNPN, CDR2 SVGIG, per germline (reference sequence). This CDR3 has 13 amino acids. The J segment lost 7 bases and the V segment lost 0 bases, leaving 5 bases of the junction unmatched. The CDR3 loop is CAWSVRQGVGYTF. The sequenced part of the CDR3 DNA is TGTGCCTGGAGTGTCCGCCAGGGGGTTGGC.

This clone was recorded at least ten times. The missing CDR3 end, 3 residues past where the read stops, is filled in from the germline J gene. The gene calls are TRBV9 and TRBJ2-3; 7 bases match TRBD2. V lost 4 bases and J lost 3; bases outside the gene matches: 8. Per germline, CDR1 SGDLS and CDR2 YYNGEE. This CDR3 region has 15 residues. CDR3 protein: CASSTAGSLTDTQYF. Partial CDR3 DNA: TGTGCCAGCAGCACAGCGGGATCCTTAACAGATACG.

This clone was seen at least ten times. Read coverage stops 3 residues before the CDR3 terminus; the germline J gene supplies the remainder. The chain joins TRBV10-3 to TRBJ1-4, with 10 bases fitting TRBD1. V trimming: 3 bases; J trimming: 10 bases; junction bases outside the gene matches: 2. The CDR3 consists of 13 residues. CDR1 is ENHRY and CDR2 is SYGVKD in the germline V gene. The CDR3 sequence: CAISEGTGAKLFF. The CDR3 bases that were read are TGTGCCATCAGTGAAGGGACAGGGGCAAAA.

This clone was picked up many times. The CDR3 end lies 3 residues beyond the end of the read and is filled in from the germline J gene. V usage is TRBV28 and J usage is TRBJ2-7; 8 bases line up with TRBD1. V was clipped by 6 bases and J by 6 bases; unmatched bases: 16. Germline V gene lookup returns CDR1 MDHEN and CDR2 SYDVKM. The length of the CDR3 is 16 residues. CDR3 protein: CASSSTDQGAEFEQYF. Partial CDR3 DNA: TGTGCCAGCAGCTCTACAGACCAGGGGGCAGAGTTCGAG.

This clone was seen at least ten times. The CDR3 goes on 3 residues after the read ends, and that part is filled in from the germline J gene. This chain links TRBV5-1 with TRBJ2-1; D is perhaps TRBD1 (7 bases). The germline V gene has CDR1 SGHRS and CDR2 YFSETQ. The ends were cut back, 6 bases at V and 0 bases at J, with 19 bases in the middle. The CDR3 is 17 amino acids. The CDR3 loop reads CASNGGGPGSSYNEQFF. The covered CDR3 bases are TGCGCCAGCAACGGAGGGGGCCCAGGGAGCTCCTACAATGAG.

This clone was detected many times. From the germline J gene comes the end of the CDR3, since the read stops 3 residues before it. This chain uses TRBV5-6 with TRBJ2-5, with 7 bases identical to TRBD2. CDR1 is SGHDT and CDR2 is YYEEEE in the germline V gene. The CDR3 spans 13 residues. V shed 4 bases, J shed 5 bases, and the junction held 5 bases outside the gene matches. CDR3 bases read: TGTGCCAGCAGCGCCCGGGGGGTGGAGACC. It yields the protein CASSARGVET. The entire CDR3 sequence reads CASSARGVETQYF. Supplemented by reference TRBV5-6 and TRBJ2-5, the full variable domain reads DAGVTQSPTHLIKTRGQQVTLRCSPKSGHDTVSWYQQALGQGPQFIFQYYEEEERQRGNFPDRFSGHQFPNYSSELNVNALLLGDSALYLCASSARGVETQYFGPGTRLLVL.

This clone occurred many times. The sequenced fragment ends 3 residues before the CDR3 boundary, so the rest is inferred from the germline J gene. The chain employs TRBV7-9 and TRBJ2-1; the D gene is possibly TRBD2 (6 bases). Germline V gives CDR1 SEHNR, CDR2 FQNEAQ (reference sequence). The CDR3 consists of 15 residues. Trimming took 1 base from V and 6 from J, leaving 13 bases between them. The CDR3 here is CASSLEATSSNEQFF. The CDR3 DNA, read in part, is TGTGCCAGCAGCTTAGAGGCAACTAGCTCCAATGAG. Based on the CDR3 plus reference TRBV7-9 and TRBJ2-1, the full variable domain is DTGVSQNPRHKITKRGQNVTFRCDPISEHNRLYWYRQTLGQGPEFLTYFQNEAQLEKSRLLSDRFSAERPKGSFSTLEIQRTEQGDSAMYLCASSLEATSSNEQFFGPGTRLTVL.